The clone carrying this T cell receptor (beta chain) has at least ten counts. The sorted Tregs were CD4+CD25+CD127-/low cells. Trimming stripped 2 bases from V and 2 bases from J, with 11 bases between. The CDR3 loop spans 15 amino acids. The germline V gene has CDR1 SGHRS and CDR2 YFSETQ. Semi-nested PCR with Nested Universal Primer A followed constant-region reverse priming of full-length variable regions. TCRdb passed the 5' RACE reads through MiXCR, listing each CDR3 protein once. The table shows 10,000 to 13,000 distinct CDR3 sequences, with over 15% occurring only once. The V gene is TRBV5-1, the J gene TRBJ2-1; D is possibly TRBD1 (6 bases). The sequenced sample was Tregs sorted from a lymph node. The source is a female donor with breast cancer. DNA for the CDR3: TGCGCCAGCAGCTTACAGGGCGGAGCCTACAATGAGCAGTTCTTC. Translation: CASSLQGGAYNEQFF.